What follows are 8 T cell receptor beta chains derived from one specimen sequenced in a study of Graves' ophthalmopathy and Graves' hyperthyroidism. RNA served as the template for amplifying TCR beta CDR3 regions. An opening RT-PCR round employed HTBI primers and preceded a second-round multiplex PCR. TCRdb called the multiplex PCR reads again in MiXCR, with one record for every CDR3 protein. The sample has hundreds of thousands of distinct CDR3 sequences, 40% seen once. The sequenced sample consisted of peripheral blood. All receptors come from an adult man with Graves' ophthalmopathy.

The V call is TRBV20-1, the J call TRBJ2-7, with D tentatively TRBD2 (5 bases). CDR3 length equals 13 residues. Germline V lookup: CDR1 DFQATT, CDR2 SNEGSKA (reference sequence). V gave up 1 base and J gave up 3 bases, with 10 bases separating them. This CDR3 is CSARVTGLYEQYF. CDR3 DNA: TGCAGTGCTAGAGTCACCGGACTCTACGAGCAGTACTTC.

This clonotype was counted many times. The V and J genes are TRBV7-9 and TRBJ2-5; perhaps D is TRBD1 or TRBD2 (5 bases each). The V end was cut by 5 bases, the J end by 3 bases, with 10 bases between. Germline V CDR1 and CDR2: SEHNR, FQNEAQ (reference sequence). CDR3 length: 13 residues. The CDR3 DNA reads TGTGCCAGCAGCGGACGAGGGGAAGAGACCCAGTACTTC. This translates into CASSGRGEETQYF.

This chain joins TRBV4-1 and TRBJ2-5, with a weak D call TRBD2 (5 bases). Looked up from germline, CDR1 is MGHRA and CDR2 is YSYEKL. V lost 4 bases and J lost 5, with 11 bases in between. The CDR3 has 13 residues. The CDR3, as DNA: TGCGCCAGCAGCCGCACATGGGAGGAGACCCAGTACTTC. Translating it yields CASSRTWEETQYF.

The chain links TRBV5-6 to TRBJ1-5; unclear D gene. CDR3 length: 15 residues. V was clipped by 4 bases and J by 0 bases, with 11 bases between them. Germline V gives CDR1 SGHDT, CDR2 YYEEEE. CDR3 loop: CASSTQPDSNQPQHF. As DNA, the CDR3 is TGTGCCAGCAGCACACAGCCTGATAGCAATCAGCCCCAGCATTTT.

In this sample, this clonotype turned up many times. This chain links TRBV5-6 with TRBJ2-5; no reliable D call. Germline CDR1 and CDR2: SGHDT and YYEEEE. V lost 3 bases, J lost 4 bases, and 16 bases lay in between. This CDR3 is 15 amino acids long. CDR3 sequence (DNA): TGTGCCAGCAGCTCTGTGGCAGGAATCCGAGAGACCCAGTACTTC. Its protein is CASSSVAGIRETQYF. The entire variable domain, with the rest obtained from reference TRBV5-6 and TRBJ2-5, is as follows: DAGVTQSPTHLIKTRGQQVTLRCSPKSGHDTVSWYQQALGQGPQFIFQYYEEEERQRGNFPDRFSGHQFPNYSSELNVNALLLGDSALYLCASSSVAGIRETQYFGPGTRLLVL.

The sample holds a few counts of this clonotype. The rearrangement links TRBV4-3 to TRBJ2-5; D may be TRBD1 (7 bases). The CDR3 extends over 17 amino acids. V was trimmed by 4 bases and J by 5 bases, leaving 23 bases between them. The germline V gene has CDR1 LGHNA and CDR2 YSLEER. Written as DNA, the CDR3 is TGCGCCAGCAGCCCTGACCGGGGGACAGTCTCGGGGGAGACCCAGTACTTC. Protein: CASSPDRGTVSGETQYF.

The sample holds a few counts of this clonotype. The V and J genes are TRBV20-1 and TRBJ2-7, with D uncertain. V lost 4 bases, J lost 3 bases, and 13 bases lay in between. This CDR3 is 13 amino acids long. Germline V lookup: CDR1 DFQATT, CDR2 SNEGSKA (reference sequence). CDR3 bases: TGCAGTGCTACCGGGCCAAACCTCTACGAGCAGTACTTC. It specifies CSATGPNLYEQYF.

This chain links TRBV11-2 with TRBJ1-1, with 9 positions matching TRBD1. Per the germline V gene, CDR1 is SGHAT and CDR2 is FQNNGV. The CDR3 consists of 17 residues. J was trimmed by 1 base and V by 5 bases; bases with no gene match: 11. The CDR3 DNA reads TGTGCCAGCAGCCCCACAGGGGGCGGGTTCGAGAACACTGAAGCTTTCTTT. This encodes CASSPTGGGFENTEAFF.